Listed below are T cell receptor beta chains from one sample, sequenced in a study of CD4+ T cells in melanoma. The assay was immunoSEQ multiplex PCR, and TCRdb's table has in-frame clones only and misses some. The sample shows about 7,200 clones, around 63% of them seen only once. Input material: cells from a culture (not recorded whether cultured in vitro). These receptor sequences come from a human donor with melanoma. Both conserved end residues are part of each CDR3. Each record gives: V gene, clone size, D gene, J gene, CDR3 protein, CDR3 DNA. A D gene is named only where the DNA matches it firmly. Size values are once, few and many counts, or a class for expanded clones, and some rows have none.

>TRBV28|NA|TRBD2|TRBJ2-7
CASSLGAGPGGYEQYF
TGTGCCAGCAGTCTAGGAGCGGGGCCGGGAGGCTACGAGCAGTACTTC
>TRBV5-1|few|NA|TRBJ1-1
CASSFGIGRSLDTEAFF
TGCGCCAGCAGCTTCGGCATCGGGAGGTCGCTTGACACTGAAGCTTTCTTT
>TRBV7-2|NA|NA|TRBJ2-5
CASSSVGGEPQQTQYF
TGTGCCAGCAGCTCGGTCGGCGGGGAACCCCAGCAGACCCAGTACTTC
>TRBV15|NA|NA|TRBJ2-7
CATSRDSYEQYF
TGTGCCACCAGCAGAGACTCCTACGAGCAGTACTTC
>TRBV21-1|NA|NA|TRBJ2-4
CASPTLGQGIEGIQYF
TGTGCCAGTCCAACTCTGGGACAGGGGATCGAAGGCATTCAGTACTTC
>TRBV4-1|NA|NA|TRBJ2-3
CASSRGPADTQYF
TGCGCCAGCAGCCGGGGTCCCGCCGATACGCAGTATTTT
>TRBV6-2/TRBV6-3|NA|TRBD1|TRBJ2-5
CASSTADRDNQETQYF
TGTGCCAGCAGCACCGCGGACAGGGACAATCAAGAGACCCAGTACTTC
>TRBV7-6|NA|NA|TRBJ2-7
CASSLDPSFEQYF
TGTGCCAGCAGCTTAGATCCTTCCTTCGAGCAGTACTTC
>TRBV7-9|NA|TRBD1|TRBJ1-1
CASNPGQGSNTEAFF
TGTGCCAGCAACCCGGGACAGGGGTCGAACACTGAAGCTTTCTTT
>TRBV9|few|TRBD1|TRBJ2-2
CASSVRQGATGELFF
TGTGCCAGCAGCGTTCGGCAGGGGGCGACCGGGGAGCTGTTTTTT
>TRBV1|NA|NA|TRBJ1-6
CTSSPPGTSPLHF
TGCACCAGCAGCCCCCCGGGGACCTCACCCCTCCACTTT